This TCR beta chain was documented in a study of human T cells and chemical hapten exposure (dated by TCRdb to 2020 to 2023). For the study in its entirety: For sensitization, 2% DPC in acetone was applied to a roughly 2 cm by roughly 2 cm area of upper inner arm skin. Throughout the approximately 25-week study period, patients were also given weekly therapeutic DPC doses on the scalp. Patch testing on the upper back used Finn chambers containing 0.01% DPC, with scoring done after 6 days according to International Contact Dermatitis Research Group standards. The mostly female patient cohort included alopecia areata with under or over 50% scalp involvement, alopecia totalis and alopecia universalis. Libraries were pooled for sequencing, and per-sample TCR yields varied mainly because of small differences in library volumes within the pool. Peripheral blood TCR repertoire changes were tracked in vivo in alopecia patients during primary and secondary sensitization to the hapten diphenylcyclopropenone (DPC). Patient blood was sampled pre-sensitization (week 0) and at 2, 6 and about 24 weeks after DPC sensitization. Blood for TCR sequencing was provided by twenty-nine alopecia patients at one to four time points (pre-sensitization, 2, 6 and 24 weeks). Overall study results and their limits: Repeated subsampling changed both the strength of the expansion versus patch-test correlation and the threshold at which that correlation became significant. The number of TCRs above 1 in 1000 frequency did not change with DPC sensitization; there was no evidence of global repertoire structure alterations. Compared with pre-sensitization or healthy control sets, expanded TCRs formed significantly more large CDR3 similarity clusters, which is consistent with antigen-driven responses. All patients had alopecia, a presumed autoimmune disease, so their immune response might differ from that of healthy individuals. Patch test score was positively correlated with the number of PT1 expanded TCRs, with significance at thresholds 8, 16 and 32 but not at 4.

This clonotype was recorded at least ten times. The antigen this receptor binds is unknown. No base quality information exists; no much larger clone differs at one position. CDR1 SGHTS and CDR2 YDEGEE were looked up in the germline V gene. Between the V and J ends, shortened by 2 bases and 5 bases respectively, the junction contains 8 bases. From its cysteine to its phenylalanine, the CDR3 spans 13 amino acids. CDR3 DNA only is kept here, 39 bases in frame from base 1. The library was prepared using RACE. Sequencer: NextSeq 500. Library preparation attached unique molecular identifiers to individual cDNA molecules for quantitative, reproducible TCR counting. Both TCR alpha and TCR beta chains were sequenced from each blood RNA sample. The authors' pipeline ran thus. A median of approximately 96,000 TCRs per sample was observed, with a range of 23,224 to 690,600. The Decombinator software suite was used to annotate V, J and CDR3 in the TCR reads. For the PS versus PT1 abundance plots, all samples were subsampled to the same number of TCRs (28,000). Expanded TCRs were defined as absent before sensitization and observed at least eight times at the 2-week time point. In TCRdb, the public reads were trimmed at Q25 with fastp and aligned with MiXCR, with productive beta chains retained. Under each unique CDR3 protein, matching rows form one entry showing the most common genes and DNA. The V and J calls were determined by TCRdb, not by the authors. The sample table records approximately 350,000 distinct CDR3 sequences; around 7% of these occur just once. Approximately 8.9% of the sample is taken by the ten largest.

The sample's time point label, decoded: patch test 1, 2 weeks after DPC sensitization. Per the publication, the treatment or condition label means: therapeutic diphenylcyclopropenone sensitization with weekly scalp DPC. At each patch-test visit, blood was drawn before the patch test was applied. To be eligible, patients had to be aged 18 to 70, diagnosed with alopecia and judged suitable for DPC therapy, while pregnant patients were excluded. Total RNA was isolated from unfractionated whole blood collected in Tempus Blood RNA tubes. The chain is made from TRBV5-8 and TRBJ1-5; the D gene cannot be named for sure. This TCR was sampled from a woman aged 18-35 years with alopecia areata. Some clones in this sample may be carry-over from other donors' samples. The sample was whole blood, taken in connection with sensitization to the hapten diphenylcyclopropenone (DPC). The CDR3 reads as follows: CASSLPNDQPQHF. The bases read TGTGCCAGCAGCTTACCCAATGATCAGCCCCAGCATTTT.